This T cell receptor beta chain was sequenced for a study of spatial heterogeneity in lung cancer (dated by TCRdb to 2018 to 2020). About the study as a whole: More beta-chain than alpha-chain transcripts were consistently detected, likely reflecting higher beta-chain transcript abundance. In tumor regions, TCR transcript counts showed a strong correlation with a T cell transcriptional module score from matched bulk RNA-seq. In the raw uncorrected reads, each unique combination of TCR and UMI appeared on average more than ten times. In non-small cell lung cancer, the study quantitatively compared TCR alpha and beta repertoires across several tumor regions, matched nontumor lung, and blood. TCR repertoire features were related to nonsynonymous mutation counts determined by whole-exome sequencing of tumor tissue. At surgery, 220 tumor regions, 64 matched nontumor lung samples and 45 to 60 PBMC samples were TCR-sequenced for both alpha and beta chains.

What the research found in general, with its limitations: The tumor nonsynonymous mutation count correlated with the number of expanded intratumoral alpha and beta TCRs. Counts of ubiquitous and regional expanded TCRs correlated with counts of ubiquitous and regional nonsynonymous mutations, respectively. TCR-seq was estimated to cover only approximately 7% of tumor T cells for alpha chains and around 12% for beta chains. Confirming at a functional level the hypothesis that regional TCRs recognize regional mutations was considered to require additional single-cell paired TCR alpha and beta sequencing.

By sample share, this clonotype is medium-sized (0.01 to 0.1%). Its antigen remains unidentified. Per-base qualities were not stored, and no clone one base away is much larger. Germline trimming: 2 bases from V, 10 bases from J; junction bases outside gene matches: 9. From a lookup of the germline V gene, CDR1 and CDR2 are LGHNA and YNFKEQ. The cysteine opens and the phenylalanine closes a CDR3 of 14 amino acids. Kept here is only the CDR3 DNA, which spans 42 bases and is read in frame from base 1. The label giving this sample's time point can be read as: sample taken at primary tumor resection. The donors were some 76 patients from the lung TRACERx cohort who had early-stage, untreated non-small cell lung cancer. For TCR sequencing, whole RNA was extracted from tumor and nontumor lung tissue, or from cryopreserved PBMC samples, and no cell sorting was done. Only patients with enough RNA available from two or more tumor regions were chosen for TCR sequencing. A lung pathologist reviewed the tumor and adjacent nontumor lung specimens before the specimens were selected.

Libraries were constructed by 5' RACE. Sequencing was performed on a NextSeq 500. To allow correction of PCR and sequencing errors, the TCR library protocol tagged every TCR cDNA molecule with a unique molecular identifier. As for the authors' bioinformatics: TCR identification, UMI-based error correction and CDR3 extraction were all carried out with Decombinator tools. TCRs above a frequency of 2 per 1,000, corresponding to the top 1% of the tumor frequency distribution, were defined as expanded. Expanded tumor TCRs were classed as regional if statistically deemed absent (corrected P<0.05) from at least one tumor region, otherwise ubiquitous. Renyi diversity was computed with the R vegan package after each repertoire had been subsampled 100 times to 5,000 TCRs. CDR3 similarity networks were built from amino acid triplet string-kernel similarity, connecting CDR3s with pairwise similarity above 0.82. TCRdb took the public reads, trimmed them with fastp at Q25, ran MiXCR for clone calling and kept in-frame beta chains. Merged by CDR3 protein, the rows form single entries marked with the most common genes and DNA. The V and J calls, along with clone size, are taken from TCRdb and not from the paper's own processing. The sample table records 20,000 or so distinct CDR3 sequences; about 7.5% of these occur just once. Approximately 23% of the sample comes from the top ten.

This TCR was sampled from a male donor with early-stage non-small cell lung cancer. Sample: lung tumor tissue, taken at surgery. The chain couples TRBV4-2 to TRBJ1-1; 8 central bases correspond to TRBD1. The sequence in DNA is TGTGCCAGCAGCCAACTTGGGGGCGGACAGGGAGCTTTCTTT. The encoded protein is CASSQLGGGQGAFF.